The 20 T cell receptor beta chains reported below all come from one sample, sequenced in a study of cytomegalovirus exposure and HLA in healthy donors. The study ran its PCR with 60 Vbeta and 13 Jbeta primers. The assay was immunoSEQ multiplex PCR, and TCRdb's table has in-frame clones only and misses some. The sample comprises roughly 48,000 clones, around 72% of which are singletons, and nearly 3% rests with the top ten. The sequenced sample consisted of PBMCs. The receptors here all came from a man between 18 and 29 years old in good health and CMV-seronegative.

The chain joins TRBV29-1 to TRBJ2-7, with D possibly TRBD1 on 6 matching bases. The V gene's germline CDR1 is SQVTM and CDR2 ANQGSEA. CDR3 length equals 13 residues. V was trimmed by 6 bases and J by 4 bases, leaving 16 bases between them. The CDR3 DNA sequence: TGCAGCGTAGCCTCGACAGGATCTTACGAGCAGTACTTC. It encodes CSVASTGSYEQYF.

The chain carries TRBV29-1 and TRBJ2-5; D possibly corresponds to TRBD1 (5 bases). The V gene's germline CDR1 is SQVTM and CDR2 ANQGSEA. V was pared by 4 bases and J by 3 bases, with 18 bases between. The CDR3 spans 15 residues. This chain's CDR3 is CSVVPIQVWEETQYF. DNA of the CDR3: TGCAGCGTTGTCCCTATACAGGTTTGGGAAGAGACCCAGTACTTC.

The CDR3 reads CASSVGQGTDTQYF. CDR3 nucleotide sequence: TGCGCCAGCAGCGTCGGACAGGGCACAGATACGCAGTATTTT. This chain uses TRBV5-1 with TRBJ2-3; TRBD1 matches 7 bases. The CDR3 is 14 residues long. Looked up from germline, CDR1 is SGHRS and CDR2 is YFSETQ. V dropped 4 bases and J dropped 1; count of bases not matched to a gene: 3.

The sample holds a few counts of this clone. The chain couples TRBV29-1 to TRBJ2-7; TRBD1 aligns across 9 bases. There are 13 residues in the CDR3. V was pared by 4 bases and J by 3 bases, with 4 bases of the junction left unmatched. CDR1 is SQVTM, CDR2 ANQGSEA, per germline. In nucleotides, the CDR3 is TGCAGCGTTGGAGGACAGGGGTTCTACGAGCAGTACTTC. It translates to CSVGGQGFYEQYF.

The chain is built from TRBV15 and TRBJ1-2; D is ambiguous. CDR3 length: 11 amino acids. Trimming took 0 bases from V and 8 from J, leaving 4 bases between them. CDR1 is LNHNV and CDR2 is YYDKDF in the germline V gene (reference sequence). The CDR3 nucleotides read TGTGCCACCAGCAGAGATGGCGGCTACACCTTC. Protein: CATSRDGGYTF.

The chain links TRBV29-1 to TRBJ1-5; 8 bases are shared with TRBD1. V shed 3 bases, J shed 2 bases, and the junction held 18 bases outside the gene matches. This CDR3 comprises 19 residues. The V gene's germline CDR1 is SQVTM and CDR2 ANQGSEA. In DNA, the CDR3 is TGCAGCGTTGAGAGGGGAGGCAGGGGGCGGGATGGTGGCAATCAGCCCCAGCATTTT. It specifies CSVERGGRGRDGGNQPQHF.

The rearrangement uses TRBV18 and TRBJ2-3, with a tentative D call TRBD1 (5 bases). The CDR3 contains 15 residues. CDR1 KGHSH and CDR2 LQKENI come from the germline V gene. Trimming removed 4 bases from V and 0 bases from J, with 11 bases in between. In DNA, the CDR3 is TGTGCCAGCTCACAGGGGATTGCTAGCACAGATACGCAGTATTTT. Protein product: CASSQGIASTDTQYF.

The chain carries TRBV14 and TRBJ1-6, with a tentative D call TRBD1 (6 bases). Germline V gene data show CDR1 as SGHDN and CDR2 as FVKESK. The V and J ends lost 9 bases and 10 bases respectively, with 22 bases between them. This CDR3 region has 15 residues. The CDR3 loop reads CASQQTQGVLSPLHF. CDR3 DNA sequence: TGTGCCAGTCAGCAAACACAGGGTGTGCTGTCACCCCTCCACTTT.

The J gene is TRBJ1-1, the V gene TRBV5-1; 8 bases map to TRBD1. Germline V gives CDR1 SGHRS, CDR2 YFSETQ. J lost 1 base, V lost 0 bases, and 8 bases had no gene match. The CDR3 covers 17 residues. Written as DNA, the CDR3 is TGCGCCAGCAGCTTGGCCCGGCAGGGGGCGCAGAACACTGAAGCTTTCTTT. It yields the protein CASSLARQGAQNTEAFF.

The chain employs TRBV5-4 and TRBJ2-2; 12 positions match TRBD2. This CDR3 contains 15 residues. The V gene's germline CDR1 is SGHNT and CDR2 YYREEE (reference sequence). V lost 4 bases to trimming and J lost 5 bases; unmatched junction nucleotides: 3. CDR3 protein: CASSRGTSGTGELFF. The CDR3, as DNA: TGTGCCAGCAGCCGCGGGACTAGCGGGACCGGGGAGCTGTTTTTT.

CDR3 protein: CSVRDMDNTDTQYF. The DNA for the CDR3 is TGCAGCGTTCGGGACATGGACAACACAGATACGCAGTATTTT. The chain uses TRBV29-1 and TRBJ2-3, with a tentative D call TRBD1 (6 bases). V lost 5 bases and J lost 2, with 14 bases in between. Per germline, CDR1 SQVTM and CDR2 ANQGSEA. This CDR3 spans 14 amino acids.

This clone was counted only a few times. The V and J genes are TRBV29-1 and TRBJ2-7; 8 bases are shared with TRBD2. The junction had 11 bases not matched to a gene; V was cut back by 6 bases and J by 4 bases. The germline gives CDR1 SQVTM, CDR2 ANQGSEA. The CDR3 covers 14 residues. Here the CDR3 DNA reads TGCAGCGTCGGGGGGGTCGGGACGGGTTACGAGCAGTACTTC. Its protein is CSVGGVGTGYEQYF.

The J gene is TRBJ1-2, the V gene TRBV28; TRBD1 matches at 10 bases. This CDR3 comprises 12 residues. CDR1 and CDR2 (germline): MDHEN, SYDVKM. Germline trimming cut 8 bases from V and 6 bases from J; bases unmatched to any gene: 3. The CDR3 DNA reads TGTGCCAGCTCCGGGACAGGGGATGGCTACACCTTC. It translates to CASSGTGDGYTF.

This chain uses TRBV4-3 with TRBJ2-1; perhaps TRBD2 as D (6 bases). The CDR3 is made up of 15 amino acids. The germline gives CDR1 LGHNA, CDR2 YSLEER. V lost 0 bases, J lost 4 bases, and 10 bases lay in between. The CDR3 DNA is TGCGCCAGCAGCCAAGATGGCGGAGGGTACAATGAGCAGTTCTTC. This gives the protein CASSQDGGGYNEQFF.

In this sample, this clone turned up a few times. The V and J genes are TRBV5-1 and TRBJ2-7; 8 bases are a match to TRBD1. V dropped 3 bases and J dropped 2; count of bases not matched to a gene: 4. This CDR3 comprises 14 residues. Germline V lookup: CDR1 SGHRS, CDR2 YFSETQ. The CDR3: CASSSGTGTYEQYF. The CDR3 nucleotides are TGCGCCAGCAGCTCCGGGACAGGTACCTACGAGCAGTACTTC. Combining the CDR3 with reference TRBV5-1 and TRBJ2-7 gives the whole variable domain KAGVTQTPRYLIKTRGQQVTLSCSPISGHRSVSWYQQTPGQGLQFLFEYFSETQRNKGNFPGRFSGRQFSNSRSEMNVSTLELGDSALYLCASSSGTGTYEQYFGPGTRLTVT.

This clone was seen a handful of times. V and J are TRBV7-9 and TRBJ1-1, with no clear D. Germline values: CDR1 SEHNR, CDR2 FQNEAQ (reference sequence). There are 12 residues in the CDR3. Between the trimmed V and J ends, which lost 1 base and 6 bases, there was a span of 6 bases. The CDR3: CASSLGGPEAFF. CDR3 coding DNA: TGTGCCAGCAGCTTAGGTGGGCCTGAAGCTTTCTTT.

The sample holds a few counts of this clone. The chain carries TRBV10-2 and TRBJ2-1; 11 nucleotides line up with TRBD2. The V and J ends lost 3 bases and 9 bases, in that order; junction bases with no gene match: 4. The germline gives CDR1 WSHSY, CDR2 SAAADI. CDR3 size: 14 residues. The CDR3 loop reads CASSELAGAGEQFF. The DNA for the CDR3 is TGCGCCAGCAGTGAACTAGCGGGAGCAGGTGAGCAGTTCTTC.

The chain employs TRBV29-1 and TRBJ1-3, with D tentatively TRBD1 (5 bases). The V end was cut by 3 bases, the J end by 0 bases, with 9 bases between. Germline lookup yields CDR1 SQVTM and CDR2 ANQGSEA. The CDR3 consists of 14 residues. The CDR3: CSVDQGLSGNTIYF. The CDR3 nucleotides read TGCAGCGTTGATCAGGGTCTCTCTGGAAACACCATATATTTT. The complete variable domain, with remaining parts taken from reference TRBV29-1 and TRBJ1-3, reads SAVISQKPSRDICQRGTSLTIQCQVDSQVTMMFWYRQQPGQSLTLIATANQGSEATYESGFVIDKFPISRPNLTFSTLTVSNMSPEDSSIYLCSVDQGLSGNTIYFGEGSWLTVV.

The CDR3: CSAPGGEDGKNIQYF. The CDR3 DNA follows: TGCAGCGCGCCCGGTGGTGAAGATGGCAAAAACATTCAGTACTTC. This chain uses TRBV29-1 with TRBJ2-4, with D unclear. CDR1 and CDR2 (germline): SQVTM, ANQGSEA. Trimming took off 7 bases at V and 3 bases at J, with 19 bases between the two ends. The CDR3 loop spans 15 amino acids.

This chain joins TRBV7-2 and TRBJ2-1; 9 bases line up with TRBD1. CDR3 length: 18 amino acids. Germline CDR1 reads SGHTA; CDR2 reads FQGNSA. Trimming cost V 3 bases and J 3 bases; bases outside gene matches: 12. For the CDR3, the DNA is TGTGCCAGCAGCTTGGGGACAGGGCATTCGACGAACTACAATGAGCAGTTCTTC. This sequence encodes CASSLGTGHSTNYNEQFF.